This TCR beta chain emerged from a study of T-cell memory formation after mild COVID-19. Study overall: TCR clusters were mostly donor specific.

The CDR3 has 13 amino acids. Germline CDR1 reads MNHEY; CDR2 reads SVGAGI. Trimming pared 6 bases from V and 6 bases from J, leaving 11 bases between. Findings and caveats of the study: The main location of contracting CD4+ clones was CM and EM, and that of contracting CD8+ clones was EMRA. SARS-CoV-2 specificity of second-wave clones peaking day 37 was unconfirmed.

Amplification by 5'RACE using constant-segment primers produced TCR alpha and TCR beta cDNA libraries that carried sample barcodes and UMIs. Each CDR3 protein gets one entry after TCRdb re-called the 5' RACE reads with MiXCR. The table includes 290,000 or so distinct CDR3 sequences, 15% to 20% detected once. Comment on this clonotype: Its antigen remains unidentified.

The sequencing input was PBMCs or a T cell subset sorted from them (not recorded which). This TCR came from a man aged 18 to 30 who had mild COVID-19 (a few samples of this study predate the infection). Cell type and time point are not known. The chain links TRBV6-5 to TRBJ2-2; D is possibly TRBD1 or TRBD2 (5 bases each). The CDR3 sequence: CASSQRGAGELFF. CDR3 bases: TGTGCCAGCAGCCAAAGAGGGGCCGGGGAGCTGTTTTTT.